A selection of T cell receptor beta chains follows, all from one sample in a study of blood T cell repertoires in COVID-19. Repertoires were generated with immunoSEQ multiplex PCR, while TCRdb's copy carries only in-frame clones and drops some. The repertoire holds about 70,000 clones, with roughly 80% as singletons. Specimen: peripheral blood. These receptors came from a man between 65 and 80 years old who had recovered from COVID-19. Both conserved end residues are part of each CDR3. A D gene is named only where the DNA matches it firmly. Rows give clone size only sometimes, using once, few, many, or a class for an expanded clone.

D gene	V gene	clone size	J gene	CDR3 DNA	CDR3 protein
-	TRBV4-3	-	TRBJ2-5	TGCGCCAGCAGCCAAGATCTAGCGTCGGAAGAGACCCAGTACTTC	CASSQDLASEETQYF
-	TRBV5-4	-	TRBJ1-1	TGTGCCAGCAGCTTGGGACAGGCAACCCAGAACACTGAAGCTTTCTTT	CASSLGQATQNTEAFF
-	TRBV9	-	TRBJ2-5	TGTGCCAGCAGCGCGGGAACGACGCAAGAGACCCGGTACTTC	CASSAGTTQETRYF
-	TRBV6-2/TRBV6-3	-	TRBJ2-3	TGTGCCAGCAGTTGGGGGGGCATCACAGATACGCAGTATTTT	CASSWGGITDTQYF
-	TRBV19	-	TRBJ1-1	TGTGCCAGTAACCAGGACAGCCTGTACGGAGCTTTCTTT	CASNQDSLYGAFF
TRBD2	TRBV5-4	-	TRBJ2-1	TGTGCCAGCAGCGACACTAGCGGGGCCTACAATGAGCAGTTCTTC	CASSDTSGAYNEQFF
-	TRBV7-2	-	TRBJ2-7	TGTGCCAGCAGCTTAGAATACCCAGGGGTCGAGCAGTACTTC	CASSLEYPGVEQYF
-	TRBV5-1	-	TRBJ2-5	TGCGCCAGCAGCTTGGCCGTAGGGGCTTTGGGTCAAGAGACCCAGTACTTC	CASSLAVGALGQETQYF
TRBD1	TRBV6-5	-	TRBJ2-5	TGTGCCAGCAGGAATCGGGGACAGCGGAGCGGGACCCAGTACTTC	CASRNRGQRSGTQYF
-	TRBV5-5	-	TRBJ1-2	TGTGCCAGCAGCCTTACAGGCCTAGATGGCTACACCTTC	CASSLTGLDGYTF
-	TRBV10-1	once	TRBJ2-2	TGCGCCAGCAGCAGGGGTAGGAACACCGGGGAGCTGTTTTTT	CASSRGRNTGELFF
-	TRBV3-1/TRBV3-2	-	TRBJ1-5	TGTGCCAGCAGCCAAGAGGGGGGGGAGCCCCAGCATTTT	CASSQEGGEPQHF
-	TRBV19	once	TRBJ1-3	TGTGCCAGTAGGATCGGACAAGGAGGAAACACCATATATTTT	CASRIGQGGNTIYF
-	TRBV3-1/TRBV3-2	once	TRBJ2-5	TGTGCCAGCAGCCAAGTGGGGGGGACAATAGTTCAGGAGACCCAGTACTTC	CASSQVGGTIVQETQYF
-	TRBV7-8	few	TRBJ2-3	TGTGCCAGCAGCCAGACACAGGCAGGGGGCACAGATACGCAGTATTTT	CASSQTQAGGTDTQYF
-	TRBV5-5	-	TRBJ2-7	TGTGCCAGCAGCTTAAGTGGAGGGACAGCCACCCAACAGTACTTC	CASSLSGGTATQQYF
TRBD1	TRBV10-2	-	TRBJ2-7	TGCGCCAGCAGTGAGCGCGGGACAGGGGTCCACGAGCAGTACTTC	CASSERGTGVHEQYF
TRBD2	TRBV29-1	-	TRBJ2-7	TGCAGCGTTACCATCGGGGGGAGTCGGGGAGAGCAGTACTTC	CSVTIGGSRGEQYF
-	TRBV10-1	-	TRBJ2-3	TGCGCCAGCAGTGGAATCTACAGCACAGATACGCAGTATTTT	CASSGIYSTDTQYF
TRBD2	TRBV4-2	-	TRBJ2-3	TGTGCCAGCAGCCAAGATGGGGTGGCGGGGGTTTCGCAGTATTTT	CASSQDGVAGVSQYF
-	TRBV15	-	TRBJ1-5	TGTGCCACCAGCAGAGGGTCGGGAAATCAGCCCCAGCATTTT	CATSRGSGNQPQHF
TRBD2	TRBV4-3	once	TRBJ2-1	TGCGCCAGCAGCCAACTAACCGGGGGGGCCAATGAGCAGTTCTTC	CASSQLTGGANEQFF
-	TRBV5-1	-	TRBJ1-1	TGCGCCAGCAGACCTACAGGGATGAGGAACACTGAAGCTTTCTTT	CASRPTGMRNTEAFF
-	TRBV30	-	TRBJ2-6	TGTGCCTGGAGTCCCTCCGGGATCTACAACGTCCTGACTTTC	CAWSPSGIYNVLTF
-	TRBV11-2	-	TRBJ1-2	TGTGCCAGCAGCCGAGCGGGATCCGAGGGGTACTATGGCTACACCTTC	CASSRAGSEGYYGYTF
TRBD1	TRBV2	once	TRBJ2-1	TGTGCCAGCAGTGGAGGGGGACAGGGTGTCGATGAGCAGTTCTTC	CASSGGGQGVDEQFF
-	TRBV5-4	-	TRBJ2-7	TGTGCCAGCAGCTTGGAGGGGTTCGACGAGCAGTACTTC	CASSLEGFDEQYF
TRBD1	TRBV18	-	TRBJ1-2	TGTGCCAGCTCACCGGGACAGAAATATGGCTACACCTTC	CASSPGQKYGYTF
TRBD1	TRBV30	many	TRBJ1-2	TGTGCCTGGAGGCGGGACAGGGCGATCGACTATGGCTACACCTTC	CAWRRDRAIDYGYTF
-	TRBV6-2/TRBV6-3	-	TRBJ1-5	TGTGCCAGCAGTTACGGTGGGGGCTCCTCTGGTCAGCCCCAGCATTTT	CASSYGGGSSGQPQHF
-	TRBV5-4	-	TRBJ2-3	TGTGCCAGCAGCACTCGGACACGCACAGATACGCAGTATTTT	CASSTRTRTDTQYF
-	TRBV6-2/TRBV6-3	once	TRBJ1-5	TGTGCCAGCAGCCTTCGGTCTTCGGGGGATAACAATCAGCCCCAGCATTTT	CASSLRSSGDNNQPQHF
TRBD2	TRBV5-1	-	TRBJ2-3	TGCGCCAGCAGCTTGGGCGGACTAGCGGGGAGCACAGATACGCAGTATTTT	CASSLGGLAGSTDTQYF
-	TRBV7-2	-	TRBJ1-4	TGTGCCAGCAGCCCCCAGCCGGGGGTTATCAATGAAAAACTGTTTTTT	CASSPQPGVINEKLFF
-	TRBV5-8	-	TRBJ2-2	TGTGCCAGCTACTACAGCAGGGTCTCCCGGGAGCTGTTTTTT	CASYYSRVSRELFF
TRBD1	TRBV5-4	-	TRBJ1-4	TGTGCCAGCAGCTTGGGGACAGGGTATGGTAATGAAAAACTGTTTTTT	CASSLGTGYGNEKLFF
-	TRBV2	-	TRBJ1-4	TGTGCCAGCAGCTCACAGGGCGTAGCAACTAATGAAAAACTGTTTTTT	CASSSQGVATNEKLFF
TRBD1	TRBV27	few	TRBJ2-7	TGTGCCAGCAGTCCCCGACAGGGGGCGGTCTACGAGCAGTACTTC	CASSPRQGAVYEQYF
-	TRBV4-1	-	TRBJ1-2	TGCGCCAGCAGCCGACCCGACATTTATGGCTACACCTTC	CASSRPDIYGYTF